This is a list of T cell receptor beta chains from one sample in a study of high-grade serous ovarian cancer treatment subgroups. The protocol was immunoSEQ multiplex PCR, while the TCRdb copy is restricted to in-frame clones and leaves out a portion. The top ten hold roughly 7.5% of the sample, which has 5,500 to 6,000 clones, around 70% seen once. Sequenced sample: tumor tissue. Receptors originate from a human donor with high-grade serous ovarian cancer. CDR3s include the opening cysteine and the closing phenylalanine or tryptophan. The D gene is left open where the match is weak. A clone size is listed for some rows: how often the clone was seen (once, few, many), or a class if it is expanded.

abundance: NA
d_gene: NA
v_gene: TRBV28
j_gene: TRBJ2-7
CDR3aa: CASSNFGSTSYEQYF
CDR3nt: TGTGCCAGCAGTAATTTCGGGTCCACCTCCTACGAGCAGTACTTC

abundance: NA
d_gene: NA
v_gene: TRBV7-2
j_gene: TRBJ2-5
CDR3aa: CASSSGTALQETQYF
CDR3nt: TGTGCCAGCAGCTCCGGGACTGCCCTCCAAGAGACCCAGTACTTC

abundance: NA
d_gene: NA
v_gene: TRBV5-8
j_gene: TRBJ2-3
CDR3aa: CASSLAGGGRDTQYF
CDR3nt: TGTGCCAGCAGCTTGGCTGGGGGGGGCCGGGATACGCAGTATTTT

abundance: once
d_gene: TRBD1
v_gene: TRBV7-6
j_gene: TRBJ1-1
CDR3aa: CASSLRPGGGNTEAFF
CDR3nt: TGTGCCAGCAGCTTACGGCCAGGGGGGGGGAACACTGAAGCTTTCTTT

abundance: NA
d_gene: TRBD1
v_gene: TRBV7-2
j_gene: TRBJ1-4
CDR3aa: CASSFMTGEKLFF
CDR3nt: TGTGCCAGCAGTTTTATGACAGGGGAAAAACTGTTTTTT

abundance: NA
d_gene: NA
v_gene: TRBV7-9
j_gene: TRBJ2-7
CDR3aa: CASSRSTEGAEQYF
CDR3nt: TGTGCCAGCAGCCGATCGACAGAGGGTGCCGAGCAGTACTTC

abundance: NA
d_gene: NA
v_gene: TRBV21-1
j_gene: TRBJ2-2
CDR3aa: CASPAGGEKGSNTGELFF
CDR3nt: TGTGCCAGCCCGGCCGGGGGAGAAAAGGGGTCGAACACCGGGGAGCTGTTTTTT

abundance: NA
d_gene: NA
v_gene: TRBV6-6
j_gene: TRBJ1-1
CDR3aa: CASSYRTASAFF
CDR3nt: TGTGCCAGCAGTTACCGGACAGCTTCGGCTTTCTTT

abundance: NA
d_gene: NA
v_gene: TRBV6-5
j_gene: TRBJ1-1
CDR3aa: CASSLTTEAFF
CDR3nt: TGTGCCAGCAGTCTGACCACTGAAGCTTTCTTT

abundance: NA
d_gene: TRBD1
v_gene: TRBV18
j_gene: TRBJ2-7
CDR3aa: CASLGTGNEQYF
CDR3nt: TGTGCCAGCTTAGGGACAGGGAACGAGCAGTACTTC

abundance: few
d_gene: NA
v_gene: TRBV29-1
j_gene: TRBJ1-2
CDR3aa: CSVEAGPYGYTF
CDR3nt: TGCAGCGTTGAGGCAGGGCCCTATGGCTACACCTTC

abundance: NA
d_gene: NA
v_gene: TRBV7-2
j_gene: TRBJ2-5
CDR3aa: CASSLAGAGETQYF
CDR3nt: TGTGCCAGCAGCTTAGCGGGGGCGGGGGAGACCCAGTACTTC

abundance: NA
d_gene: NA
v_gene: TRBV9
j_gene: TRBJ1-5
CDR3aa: CASSVGGGNQPQHF
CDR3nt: TGTGCCAGCAGCGTAGGGGGGGGAAATCAGCCCCAGCATTTT

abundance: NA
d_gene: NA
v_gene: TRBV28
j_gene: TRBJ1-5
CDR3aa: CASRGPGPNQPQHF
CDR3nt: TGTGCCAGCAGGGGACCCGGTCCTAATCAGCCCCAGCATTTT

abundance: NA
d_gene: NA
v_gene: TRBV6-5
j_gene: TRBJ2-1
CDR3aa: CASSYRANEQFF
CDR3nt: TGTGCCAGCAGTTACAGAGCCAATGAGCAGTTCTTC

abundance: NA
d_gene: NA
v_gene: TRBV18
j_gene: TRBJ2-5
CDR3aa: CASYGQLQETQYF
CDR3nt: TGTGCCAGTTACGGACAGCTACAAGAGACCCAGTACTTC

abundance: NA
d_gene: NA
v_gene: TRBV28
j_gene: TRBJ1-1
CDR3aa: CASSFNGVTNTEAFF
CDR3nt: TGTGCCAGCAGTTTCAACGGGGTAACGAACACTGAAGCTTTCTTT

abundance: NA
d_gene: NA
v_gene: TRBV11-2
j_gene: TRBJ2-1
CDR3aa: CASSLVGNEQFF
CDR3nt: TGTGCCAGCAGCTTAGTTGGCAATGAGCAGTTCTTC

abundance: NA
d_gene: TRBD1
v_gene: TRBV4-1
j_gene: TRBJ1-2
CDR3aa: CASSQVGGGSYGYTF
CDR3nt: TGCGCCAGCAGCCAAGTTGGAGGGGGCTCTTATGGCTACACCTTC

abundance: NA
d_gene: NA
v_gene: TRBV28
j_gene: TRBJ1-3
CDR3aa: CASSRLGSGNTIYF
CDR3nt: TGTGCCAGCAGCCGTTTGGGCTCTGGAAACACCATATATTTT

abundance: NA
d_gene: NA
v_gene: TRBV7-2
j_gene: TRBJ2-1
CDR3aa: CASSEGASSYNEQFF
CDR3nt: TGTGCCAGCAGCGAAGGGGCCAGCTCCTACAATGAGCAGTTCTTC

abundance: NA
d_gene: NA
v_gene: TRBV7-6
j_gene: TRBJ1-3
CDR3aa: CASSLVPDGNAIYF
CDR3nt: TGTGCCAGCAGCTTAGTGCCAGACGGAAACGCCATATATTTT

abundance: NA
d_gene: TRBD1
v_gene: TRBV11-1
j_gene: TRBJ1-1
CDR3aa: CASSYVQGAAEAFF
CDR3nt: TGTGCCAGCAGCTACGTCCAGGGGGCTGCTGAAGCTTTCTTT

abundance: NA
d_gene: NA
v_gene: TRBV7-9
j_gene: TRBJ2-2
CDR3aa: CASSLTWGPGELFF
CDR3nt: TGTGCCAGCAGCTTAACTTGGGGGCCCGGGGAGCTGTTTTTT

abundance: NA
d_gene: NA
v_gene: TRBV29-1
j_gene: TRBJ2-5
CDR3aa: CSVSSGHKETQYF
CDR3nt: TGCAGCGTTTCTTCCGGACACAAAGAGACCCAGTACTTC

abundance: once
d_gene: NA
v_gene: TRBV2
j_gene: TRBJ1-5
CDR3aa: CASSWGGPNQPQHF
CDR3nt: TGTGCCAGCAGTTGGGGAGGGCCCAATCAGCCCCAGCATTTT

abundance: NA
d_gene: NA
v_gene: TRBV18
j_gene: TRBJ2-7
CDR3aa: CASSPTEAYEQYF
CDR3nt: TGTGCCAGCTCACCTACGGAAGCCTACGAGCAGTACTTC

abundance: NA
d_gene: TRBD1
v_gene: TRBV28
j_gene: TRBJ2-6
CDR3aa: CASSSFLDTGGPGANVLTF
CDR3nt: TGTGCCAGCAGTTCCTTCCTGGACACAGGGGGGCCTGGGGCCAACGTCCTGACTTTC

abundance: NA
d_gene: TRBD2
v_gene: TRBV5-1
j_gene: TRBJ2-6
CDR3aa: CASSAKLGGEAGANVLTF
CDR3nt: TGCGCCAGCAGCGCCAAACTCGGGGGGGAAGCGGGGGCCAACGTCCTGACTTTC

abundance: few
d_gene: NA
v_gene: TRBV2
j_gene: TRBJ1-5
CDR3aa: CASTQSLNQPQHF
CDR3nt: TGTGCCAGCACACAGAGCCTCAATCAGCCCCAGCATTTT

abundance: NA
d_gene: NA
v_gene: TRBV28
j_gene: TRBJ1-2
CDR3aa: CASSPPSGITFRYTF
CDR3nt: TGTGCCAGCAGCCCCCCTTCAGGGATAACCTTTCGCTACACCTTC

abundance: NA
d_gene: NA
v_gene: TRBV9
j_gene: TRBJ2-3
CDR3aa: CASSVDRDTQYF
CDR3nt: TGTGCCAGCAGCGTAGATAGAGATACGCAGTATTTT

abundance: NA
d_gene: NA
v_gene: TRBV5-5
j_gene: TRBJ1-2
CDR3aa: CASSSTPAVANYGYTF
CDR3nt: TGTGCCAGCAGCTCGACCCCAGCTGTAGCTAACTATGGCTACACCTTC

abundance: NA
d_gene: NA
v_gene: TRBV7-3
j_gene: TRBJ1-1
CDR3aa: CASSLNKGSEAFF
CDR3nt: TGTGCCAGCAGCTTAAATAAAGGGTCTGAAGCTTTCTTT

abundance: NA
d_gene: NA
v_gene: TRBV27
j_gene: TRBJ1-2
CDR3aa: CASSPALQGRDYGYTF
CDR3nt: TGTGCCAGCAGTCCCGCCTTGCAGGGACGGGACTATGGCTACACCTTC

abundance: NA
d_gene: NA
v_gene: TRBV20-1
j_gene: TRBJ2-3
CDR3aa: CSATLGDTQYF
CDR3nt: TGCAGTGCTACGTTAGGGGATACGCAGTATTTT

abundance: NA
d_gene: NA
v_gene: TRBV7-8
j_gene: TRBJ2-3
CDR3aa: CASSLNGAPGGLDTQYF
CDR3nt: TGTGCCAGCAGCCTTAATGGTGCGCCAGGGGGGCTAGATACGCAGTATTTT

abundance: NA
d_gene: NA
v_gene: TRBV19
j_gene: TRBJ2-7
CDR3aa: CASSIPQGGEQYF
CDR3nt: TGTGCCAGTAGTATCCCGCAGGGTGGCGAGCAGTACTTC

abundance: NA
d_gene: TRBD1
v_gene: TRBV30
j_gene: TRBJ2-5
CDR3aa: CAWSQPGQGETQYF
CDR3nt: TGTGCCTGGTCACAACCCGGACAGGGGGAGACCCAGTACTTC

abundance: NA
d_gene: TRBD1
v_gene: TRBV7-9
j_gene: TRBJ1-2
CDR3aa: CASSRDRGDYGYTF
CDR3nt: TGTGCCAGCAGCCGGGACAGGGGTGATTATGGCTACACCTTC

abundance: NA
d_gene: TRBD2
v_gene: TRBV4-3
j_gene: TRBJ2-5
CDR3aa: CASSPLSSGETQYF
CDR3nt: TGCGCCAGCAGTCCCTTGAGTAGCGGGGAGACCCAGTACTTC

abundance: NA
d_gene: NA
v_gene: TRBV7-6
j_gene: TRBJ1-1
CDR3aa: CASSLRGGRLNTEAFF
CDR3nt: TGTGCCAGCAGCTTAAGAGGGGGACGGCTGAACACTGAAGCTTTCTTT

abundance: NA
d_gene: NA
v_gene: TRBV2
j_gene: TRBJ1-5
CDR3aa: CASSEGEQPQHF
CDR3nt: TGTGCCAGCAGTGAAGGGGAGCAGCCCCAGCATTTT

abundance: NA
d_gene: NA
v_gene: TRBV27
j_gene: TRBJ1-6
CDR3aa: CASTQTGLNSPLHF
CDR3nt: TGTGCCAGCACCCAGACAGGACTCAATTCACCCCTCCACTTT

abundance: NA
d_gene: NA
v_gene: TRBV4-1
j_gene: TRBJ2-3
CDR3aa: CASSIQQVNTDTQYF
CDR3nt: TGCGCCAGCTCTATCCAACAGGTAAACACAGATACGCAGTATTTT

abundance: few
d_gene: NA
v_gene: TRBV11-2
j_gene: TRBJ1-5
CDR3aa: CASSNTYNQPQHF
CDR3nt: TGTGCCAGCAGCAATACTTACAATCAGCCCCAGCATTTT

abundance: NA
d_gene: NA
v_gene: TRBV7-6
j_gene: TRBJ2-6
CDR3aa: CASSSAEGSGANVLTF
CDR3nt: TGTGCCAGCAGCTCCGCCGAAGGCTCTGGGGCCAACGTCCTGACTTTC

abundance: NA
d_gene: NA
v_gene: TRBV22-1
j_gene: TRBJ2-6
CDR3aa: CPGSRGREQSRANVLTF
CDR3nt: TGTCCTGGGAGCCGGGGTCGCGAACAAAGTCGGGCCAACGTCCTGACTTTC

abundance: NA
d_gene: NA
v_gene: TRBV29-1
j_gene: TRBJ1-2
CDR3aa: CSVETAGRGYTF
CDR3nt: TGCAGCGTTGAAACGGCGGGTCGGGGCTACACCTTC